This T cell receptor beta chain stems from a study of blood T cell repertoires in COVID-19. TCRdb keeps only in-frame clones here, not all; method: immunoSEQ multiplex PCR. The sample holds roughly 160,000 clones, approximately 80% seen once. The study recruited people aged roughly 18 to 100 years across about two dozen US areas. Participant-reported clinical history was the basis for cohort assignment. Recovered status in Cohort 3 required two negative PCRs, clearance, or symptom resolution. The germline V and J ends were trimmed by 0 bases and 1 base, with 13 bases remaining between them. Germline CDR1 reads GTSNPN; CDR2 reads SVGIG (reference sequence). This CDR3 is built from 16 residues.

This TCR derives from a woman aged 60 to 75 who had recovered from COVID-19. The V and J genes are TRBV30 and TRBJ2-4; maybe TRBD2 (5 bases). Sequencing used PBMCs or T cells enriched from blood (not recorded which). The CDR3 here is CAWSVTGKGAKNIQYF. The CDR3 nucleotides read TGTGCCTGGAGTGTAACCGGGAAGGGTGCCAAAAACATTCAGTACTTC.